This T cell receptor beta chain was documented in a study of T cells after yellow fever vaccination. General study points: A secondary response was less intense yet reached its peak sooner, at day 5 versus 15. Most clones from primary vaccination resurfaced after the booster (around 95% CD4, over 75% CD8).

With respect to this clonotype: Its matching antigen is unknown.

Germline CDR1 SQVTM, CDR2 ANQGSEA. V lost 2 bases and J 0 bases, leaving 14 bases between the germline ends. The CDR3 runs 15 residues. TCRdb re-called the 5' RACE reads through MiXCR, storing one row per CDR3 protein. Among 150,000 to 200,000 distinct CDR3 sequences listed, approximately 11% were seen once. This chain connects TRBV29-1 to TRBJ2-7; D is unresolved. The material was CD8+ T cells sorted from PBMCs, obtained 15 days after the yellow fever booster vaccination. This receptor was taken from a man aged 18 to 29 who received the YFV17D yellow fever vaccine. CDR3 sequence (DNA): TGCAGCGTTGAATTCGAGACCAGGCCCTCCTACGAGCAGTACTTC. This sequence encodes CSVEFETRPSYEQYF.